Below, 17 T cell receptor beta chains from the same sample are listed, as sequenced in a study of blood T cell repertoires in COVID-19. Sequencing used immunoSEQ multiplex PCR; TCRdb keeps in-frame clones, though not all of them. The sample carries 150,000 or so clones, under 95% recorded once. The sequencing input was peripheral blood. Receptor source: a man aged 18 to 30 with acute or convalescent COVID-19.

This chain links TRBV4-1 with TRBJ2-5, with a tentative D call TRBD1 (5 bases). Germline V gene sequence: CDR1 MGHRA, CDR2 YSYEKL. V lost 0 bases to trimming and J lost 2 bases, with 13 bases between them. The CDR3 extends over 16 amino acids. This CDR3 is CASSQDPGLGQETQYF. The CDR3 DNA reads as TGCGCCAGCAGCCAAGATCCAGGGCTTGGACAAGAGACCCAGTACTTC.

The chain couples TRBV10-3 to TRBJ2-5; unclear D gene. Per the germline V gene, CDR1 is ENHRY and CDR2 is SYGVKD. The V end was cut by 4 bases, the J end by 3 bases, with 9 bases between. The CDR3 sequence is 13 residues long. The CDR3 loop reads CAISVQGEETQYF. The CDR3 DNA sequence: TGTGCCATCAGTGTCCAAGGAGAAGAGACCCAGTACTTC.

The chain combines TRBV12-3 or TRBV12-4 with TRBJ2-7; the match to TRBD1 covers 7 bases. The CDR3 loop spans 13 amino acids. J was trimmed by 3 bases and V by 5 bases; bases with no gene match: 4. The CDR3 DNA reads TGTGCCAGCAGTGTGACAGGGAACTACGAGCAGTACTTC. Translating it yields CASSVTGNYEQYF.

The chain couples TRBV29-1 to TRBJ1-1; TRBD1 is a possible D gene (5 bases). V was cut by 5 bases and J by 3 bases, with 10 bases left in between. The CDR3 is made up of 12 amino acids. Germline loops: CDR1 SQVTM, CDR2 ANQGSEA. CDR3 coding DNA: TGCAGCGTTTCGGGACTGCACACTGAAGCTTTCTTT. Amino acid sequence: CSVSGLHTEAFF. The variable domain in full, completed from reference TRBV29-1 and TRBJ1-1, reads SAVISQKPSRDICQRGTSLTIQCQVDSQVTMMFWYRQQPGQSLTLIATANQGSEATYESGFVIDKFPISRPNLTFSTLTVSNMSPEDSSIYLCSVSGLHTEAFFGQGTRLTVV.

This chain uses TRBV20-1 with TRBJ1-2, with TRBD1 matching 7 bases. Germline trimming cut 3 bases from V and 4 bases from J; bases unmatched to any gene: 2. CDR1 DFQATT and CDR2 SNEGSKA come from the germline V gene (reference sequence). The CDR3 runs 12 residues. CDR3 amino acids: CSASQGVYGYTF. The CDR3 DNA sequence: TGCAGTGCTAGTCAGGGGGTCTATGGCTACACCTTC.

The J gene is TRBJ1-2, the V gene TRBV9; 9 positions match TRBD1. The germline V gene encodes CDR1 SGDLS and CDR2 YYNGEE. V shed 2 bases and J 7 bases; nucleotides not matched to a gene: 12. CDR3 size: 16 residues. The CDR3 here is CASSVQPRDRVAGYTF. The CDR3 DNA follows: TGTGCCAGCAGCGTCCAACCCCGGGACAGGGTAGCTGGCTACACCTTC.

A single count supports this clone. The chain couples TRBV12-3 or TRBV12-4 to TRBJ2-1, with 7 bases fitting TRBD1. Trimming cost V 5 bases and J 7 bases; bases outside gene matches: 2. CDR3 length: 12 residues. The CDR3, as DNA: TGTGCCAGCAGTGTACAGGGGAATGAGCAGTTCTTC. Translation gives CASSVQGNEQFF.

The chain combines TRBV7-2 with TRBJ2-1; D possibly corresponds to TRBD2 (6 bases). Germline V gives CDR1 SGHTA, CDR2 FQGNSA. Trimming removed 1 base from V and 9 bases from J, with 16 bases in between. CDR3 length: 15 amino acids. The CDR3 reads CASSLVKLAMSEQFF. In DNA form, the CDR3 reads TGTGCCAGCAGCTTAGTAAAGCTAGCGATGAGTGAGCAGTTCTTC.

The rearrangement links TRBV5-1 to TRBJ2-7; 12 bases are a match to TRBD2. The CDR3 loop spans 17 amino acids. CDR1 and CDR2 from the germline V gene are SGHRS and YFSETQ. V shed 0 bases, J shed 1 base, and the junction held 5 bases outside the gene matches. The CDR3 is CASSLGLAGEVSYEQYF. CDR3 nucleotides: TGCGCCAGCAGCTTGGGACTAGCGGGAGAGGTGTCCTACGAGCAGTACTTC.

The genes are TRBV19 and TRBJ2-1; 15 bases agree with TRBD2. This CDR3 is built from 17 residues. Germline CDR1 reads LNHDA; CDR2 reads SQIVND (reference sequence). Germline trimming cut 5 bases from V and 8 bases from J; bases unmatched to any gene: 10. CDR3 sequence reads: CASSPQGLAGGGDEQFF. The DNA for the CDR3 is TGTGCCAGTAGTCCCCAGGGACTAGCGGGAGGCGGGGATGAGCAGTTCTTC.

This sequence joins TRBV14 and TRBJ2-4; the D gene is possibly TRBD1 (5 bases). CDR3 length: 14 amino acids. CDR1 and CDR2 from the germline V gene are SGHDN and FVKESK. Trimming took off 3 bases at V and 2 bases at J, with 8 bases between the two ends. The CDR3 loop is CASSHSGPKNIQYF. The CDR3 DNA sequence: TGTGCCAGCAGCCACTCAGGGCCCAAAAACATTCAGTACTTC.

J is TRBJ2-1 and V is TRBV5-4; TRBD2 matches at 10 bases. J lost 7 bases, V lost 5 bases, and 9 bases had no gene match. CDR1 SGHNT and CDR2 YYREEE come from the germline V gene (reference sequence). The CDR3 runs 15 residues. The CDR3 bases are TGTGCCAGCAGGAGGGAAGCGGGGGGGCCGAATGAGCAGTTCTTC. This encodes CASRREAGGPNEQFF.

The CDR3 loop reads CASSEGTGVHEQYF. The CDR3 DNA reads as TGTGCCAGCAGTGAAGGGACAGGGGTCCACGAGCAGTACTTC. V is TRBV2 and J is TRBJ2-7, with 9 positions matching TRBD1. V lost 1 base, J lost 5 bases, and 3 bases stayed unmatched. There are 14 residues in the CDR3. Germline CDR1 SNHLY, CDR2 FYNNEI.

The chain has TRBV12-5 and TRBJ2-7; 9 bases are shared with TRBD1. V lost 6 bases, J lost 0 bases, and 6 bases stayed unmatched. The CDR3 runs 15 residues. Germline V gene sequence: CDR1 LGHNT, CDR2 FRNRAP. The CDR3 DNA reads TGTGCTAGTGGGATACCGGGACAGGGCTCCTACGAGCAGTACTTC. Protein: CASGIPGQGSYEQYF.

The chain joins TRBV24-1 to TRBJ1-5; D perhaps matches TRBD1 (6 bases). CDR3 length: 13 amino acids. Trimming took off 11 bases at V and 1 base at J, with 11 bases between the two ends. Germline CDR1 reads KGHDR; CDR2 reads SFDVKD. The CDR3 sequence: CASSGDSNQPQHF. The DNA of the CDR3 is TGTGCCAGCTCAGGGGACAGCAATCAGCCCCAGCATTTT.

This chain links TRBV7-6 with TRBJ2-7, with 9 bases lining up with TRBD1. Germline V gives CDR1 SGHVS, CDR2 FNYEAQ. This CDR3 is 14 amino acids long. The trim removed 4 bases at V and 6 bases at J, leaving 7 bases unmatched. The CDR3 bases are TGTGCCAGCAGCTCGGACAGGGGCACCGGCGAGCAGTACTTC. The encoded protein is CASSSDRGTGEQYF.

The chain uses TRBV2 and TRBJ2-3, with D possibly TRBD2 on 5 matching bases. CDR1 and CDR2 from the germline V gene are SNHLY and FYNNEI. The CDR3 totals 19 residues. V was cut by 3 bases and J by 1 base, with 23 bases left in between. The CDR3 DNA reads as TGTGCCAGCAGTGATTATCGGGTGTTTTTGGGAGCCGGCACAGATACGCAGTATTTT. It encodes CASSDYRVFLGAGTDTQYF.